This T cell receptor (beta chain) was retrieved from a study of blood T cell repertoires in COVID-19. This clone was detected only once. Method: immunoSEQ multiplex PCR; TCRdb's copy keeps in-frame clones and lacks some. Of some 250,000 clones listed, under 90% are singletons. Trimming removed 4 bases from V and 0 bases from J; junction bases left unmatched: 4. The CDR3 contains 15 residues. Germline V gene sequence: CDR1 MGHRA, CDR2 YSYEKL. The TCR was taken from a man aged 60 to 69 with acute or convalescent COVID-19. Sample: peripheral blood. The chain couples TRBV4-1 to TRBJ1-1; 8 bases align to TRBD1. Here the CDR3 DNA reads TGCGCCAGCAGCCCTTACAGGGGGATGAACACTGAAGCTTTCTTT. Translation gives CASSPYRGMNTEAFF.